This T cell receptor beta chain was profiled in a study of blood T cell repertoires in COVID-19. There are 12 residues in the CDR3. V gave up 0 bases and J gave up 9 bases, with 8 bases separating them. Germline assignment: CDR1 GTSNPN and CDR2 SVGIG (reference sequence). TCRdb's copy holds only in-frame clones and misses some; the assay was immunoSEQ multiplex PCR. Of some 150,000 clones in the sample, about 86% were seen once. Sequencing used peripheral blood. The source of this sequence is a human donor with acute or convalescent COVID-19. The donor label of this sample is uncertain. The chain couples TRBV30 to TRBJ1-4; D call uncertain. CDR3 sequence: CAWSVGEQKLFF. CDR3 in DNA: TGTGCCTGGAGTGTGGGCGAGCAAAAACTGTTTTTT.